The clone carrying this T cell receptor (beta chain) was picked up a small number of times. What it binds is not known. The second PCR ran roughly 6 to 11 cycles with a sample-barcoded 5' primer and J-beta primers. Using its own MiXCR run on the 5' RACE reads, TCRdb lists one record per CDR3 protein. The table lists approximately 800,000 distinct CDR3 sequences, 25% to 30% of them singletons. This entry belongs to a study of blood T cells in healthy people across ages. In the study overall: About one barcoded beta molecule per two T cells was captured by template switching.

At least 7 million PBMCs were isolated per sample. The study's findings and limits: Estimates of total diversity, which came from one million sequenced T cells, were considered to be underestimates.

The sample also formed part of further work on T cells of mothers and their children. As reported in that work: Relative to unrelated pairs, biologically related mother-child dyads exhibited marginally greater, non-significant overlap.

Sequencing was performed on blood. This sequence originates from a boy aged 10-17 years in good health.

The DNA for the CDR3 is TGTGCCAGCAGTTACTCGATCTTCTCTTCGGGAGCCCACGAGCAGTACTTC. Its protein product is CASSYSIFSSGAHEQYF. V is TRBV6-5 and J is TRBJ2-7; the D gene is possibly TRBD2 (6 bases). The V end lost 0 bases, the J end lost 5 bases, and 20 bases lay between the germline ends. The CDR3 covers 17 residues. CDR1 is MNHEY, CDR2 SVGAGI, per germline.